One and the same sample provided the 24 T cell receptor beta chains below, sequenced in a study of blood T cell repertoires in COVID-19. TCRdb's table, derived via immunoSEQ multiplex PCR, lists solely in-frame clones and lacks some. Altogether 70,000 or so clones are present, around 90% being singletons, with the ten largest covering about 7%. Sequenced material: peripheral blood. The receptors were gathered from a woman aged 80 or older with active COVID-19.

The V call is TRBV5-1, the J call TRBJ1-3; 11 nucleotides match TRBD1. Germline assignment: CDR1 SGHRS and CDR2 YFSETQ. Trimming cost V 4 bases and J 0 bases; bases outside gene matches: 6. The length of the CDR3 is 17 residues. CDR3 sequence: CASSRDRGWASGNTIYF. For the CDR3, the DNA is TGCGCCAGCAGCAGGGACAGGGGGTGGGCCTCTGGAAACACCATATATTTT.

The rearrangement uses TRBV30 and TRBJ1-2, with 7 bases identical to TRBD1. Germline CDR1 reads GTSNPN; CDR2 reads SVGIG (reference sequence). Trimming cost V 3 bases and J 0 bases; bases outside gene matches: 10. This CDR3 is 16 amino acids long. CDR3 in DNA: TGTGCCTGGAGCTTGATGTCGACAGGGACTAACTATGGCTACACCTTC. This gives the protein CAWSLMSTGTNYGYTF.

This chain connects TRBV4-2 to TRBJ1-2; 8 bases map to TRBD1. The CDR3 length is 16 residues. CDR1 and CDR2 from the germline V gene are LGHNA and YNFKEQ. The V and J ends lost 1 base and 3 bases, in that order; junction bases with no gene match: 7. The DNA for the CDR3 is TGTGCCAGCAGCCAAGGATGGACAGGGACGGACTATGGCTACACCTTC. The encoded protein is CASSQGWTGTDYGYTF.

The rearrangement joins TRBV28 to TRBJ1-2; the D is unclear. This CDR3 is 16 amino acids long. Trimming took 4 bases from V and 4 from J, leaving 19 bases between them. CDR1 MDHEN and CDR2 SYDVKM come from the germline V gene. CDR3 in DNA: TGTGCCAGCAGTTCGCTGGTGAGGGCACCCCGCTATGGCTACACCTTC. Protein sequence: CASSSLVRAPRYGYTF.

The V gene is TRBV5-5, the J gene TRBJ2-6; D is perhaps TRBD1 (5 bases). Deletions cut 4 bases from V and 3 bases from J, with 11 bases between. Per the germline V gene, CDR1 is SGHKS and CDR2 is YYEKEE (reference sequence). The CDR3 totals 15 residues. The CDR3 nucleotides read TGTGCCAGCAGCCCCGACAGAAGTGGGGCCAACGTCCTGACTTTC. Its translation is CASSPDRSGANVLTF.

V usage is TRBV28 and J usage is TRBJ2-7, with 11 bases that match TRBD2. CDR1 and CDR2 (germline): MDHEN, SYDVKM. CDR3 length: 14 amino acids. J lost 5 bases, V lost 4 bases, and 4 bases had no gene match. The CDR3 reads CASSSSGRRNEQYF. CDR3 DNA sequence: TGTGCCAGCAGTTCTAGCGGGAGGCGGAACGAGCAGTACTTC. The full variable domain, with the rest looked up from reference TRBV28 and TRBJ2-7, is DVKVTQSSRYLVKRTGEKVFLECVQDMDHENMFWYRQDPGLGLRLIYFSYDVKMKEKGDIPEGYSVSREKKERFSLILESASTNQTSMYLCASSSSGRRNEQYFGPGTRLTVT.

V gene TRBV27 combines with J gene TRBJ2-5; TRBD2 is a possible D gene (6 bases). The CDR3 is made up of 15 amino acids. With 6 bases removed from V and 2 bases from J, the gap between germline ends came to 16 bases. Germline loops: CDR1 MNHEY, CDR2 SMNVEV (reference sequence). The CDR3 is CASRGRRDLQETQYF. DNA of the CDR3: TGTGCCAGCAGGGGTCGGCGGGACCTTCAAGAGACCCAGTACTTC.

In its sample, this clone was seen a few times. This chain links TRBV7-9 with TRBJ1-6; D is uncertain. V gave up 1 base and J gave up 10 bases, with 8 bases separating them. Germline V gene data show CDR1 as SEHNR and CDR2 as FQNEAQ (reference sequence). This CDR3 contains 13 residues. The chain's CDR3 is CASSLDGGSPLHF. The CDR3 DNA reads TGTGCCAGCAGCTTAGACGGAGGATCACCCCTCCACTTT.

The CDR3 DNA follows: TGTGCCAGCAGTGAGCTAAAAACTAGCCAGTTCTTC. Protein product: CASSELKTSQFF. The chain recombines TRBV2 with TRBJ2-1, with D perhaps TRBD2 (6 bases). The CDR3 runs to 12 residues. V was cut by 3 bases and J by 13 bases, with 13 bases left in between. Germline V gives CDR1 SNHLY, CDR2 FYNNEI.

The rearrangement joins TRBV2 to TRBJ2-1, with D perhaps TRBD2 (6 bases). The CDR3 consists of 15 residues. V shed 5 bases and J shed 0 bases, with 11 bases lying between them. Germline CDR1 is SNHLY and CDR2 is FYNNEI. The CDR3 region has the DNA TGTGCCAGCAGTTCCGGGAGCCCCTCCTACAATGAGCAGTTCTTC. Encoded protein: CASSSGSPSYNEQFF. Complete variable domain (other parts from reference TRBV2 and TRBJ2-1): EPEVTQTPSHQVTQMGQEVILRCVPISNHLYFYWYRQILGQKVEFLVSFYNNEISEKSEIFDDQFSVERPDGSNFTLKIRSTKLEDSAMYFCASSSGSPSYNEQFFGPGTRLTVL.

The CDR3 is CSVFGQGTFYEQYF. The DNA for the CDR3 is TGCAGCGTTTTCGGACAGGGAACATTCTACGAGCAGTACTTC. The chain joins TRBV29-1 to TRBJ2-7; 8 nucleotides agree with TRBD1. This CDR3 region has 14 residues. In germline, CDR1 is SQVTM, CDR2 ANQGSEA. After removal of 5 bases from V and 3 bases from J, the junction contained 9 bases not matched to a gene.

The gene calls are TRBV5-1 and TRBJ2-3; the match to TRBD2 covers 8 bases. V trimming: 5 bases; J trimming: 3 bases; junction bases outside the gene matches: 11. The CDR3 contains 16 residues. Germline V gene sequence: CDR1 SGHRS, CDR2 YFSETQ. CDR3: CASRPFGGGSTDTQYF. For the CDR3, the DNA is TGCGCCAGCAGACCCTTCGGGGGGGGATCGACAGATACGCAGTATTTT.

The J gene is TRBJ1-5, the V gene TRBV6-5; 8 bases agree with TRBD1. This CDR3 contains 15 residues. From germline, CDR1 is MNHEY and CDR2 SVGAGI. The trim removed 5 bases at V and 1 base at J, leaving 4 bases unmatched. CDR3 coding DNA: TGTGCCAGCAGTCCAGGGGGCTTCAGCAATCAGCCCCAGCATTTT. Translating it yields CASSPGGFSNQPQHF.

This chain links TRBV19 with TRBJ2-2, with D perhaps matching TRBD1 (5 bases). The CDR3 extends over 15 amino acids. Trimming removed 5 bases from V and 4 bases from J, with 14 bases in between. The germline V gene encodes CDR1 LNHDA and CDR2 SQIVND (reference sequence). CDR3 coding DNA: TGTGCCAGTAGTCCTACAGGAATTCGCACCGGGGAGCTGTTTTTT. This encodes CASSPTGIRTGELFF.

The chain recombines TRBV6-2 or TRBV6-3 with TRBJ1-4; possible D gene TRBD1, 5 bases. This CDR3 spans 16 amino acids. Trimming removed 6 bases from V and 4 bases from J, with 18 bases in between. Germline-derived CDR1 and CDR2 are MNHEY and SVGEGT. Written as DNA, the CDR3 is TGTGCCAGCAGCCCTTATTGGGCAGGGTTTAATGAAAAACTGTTTTTT. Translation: CASSPYWAGFNEKLFF.

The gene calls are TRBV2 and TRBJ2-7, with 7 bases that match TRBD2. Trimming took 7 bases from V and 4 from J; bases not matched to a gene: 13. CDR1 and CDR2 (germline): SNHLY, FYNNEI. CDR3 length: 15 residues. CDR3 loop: CASIHSLGGRYEQYF. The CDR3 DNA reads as TGTGCCAGCATCCACTCCCTGGGAGGGAGGTACGAGCAGTACTTC. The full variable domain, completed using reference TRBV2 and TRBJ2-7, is EPEVTQTPSHQVTQMGQEVILRCVPISNHLYFYWYRQILGQKVEFLVSFYNNEISEKSEIFDDQFSVERPDGSNFTLKIRSTKLEDSAMYFCASIHSLGGRYEQYFGPGTRLTVT.

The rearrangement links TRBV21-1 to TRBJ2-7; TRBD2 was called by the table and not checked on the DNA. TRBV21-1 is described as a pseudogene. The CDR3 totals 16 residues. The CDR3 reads CASSKRSLAGYYEQYF. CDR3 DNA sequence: TGTGCCAGCAGCAAAAGGTCACTAGCGGGCTACTACGAGCAGTACTTC.

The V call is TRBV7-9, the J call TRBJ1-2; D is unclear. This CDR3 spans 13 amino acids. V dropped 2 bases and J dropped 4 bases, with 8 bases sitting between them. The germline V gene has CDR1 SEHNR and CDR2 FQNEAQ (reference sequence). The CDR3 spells CASSLPGIYGYTF. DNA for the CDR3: TGTGCCAGCAGCTTACCAGGAATCTATGGCTACACCTTC.

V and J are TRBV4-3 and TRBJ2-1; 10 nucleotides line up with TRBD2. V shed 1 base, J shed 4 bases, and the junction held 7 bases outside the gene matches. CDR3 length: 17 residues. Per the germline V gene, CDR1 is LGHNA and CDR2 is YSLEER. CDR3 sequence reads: CASSQVTGTSVYNEQFF. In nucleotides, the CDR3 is TGCGCCAGCAGCCAAGTTACCGGGACTAGCGTGTACAATGAGCAGTTCTTC.

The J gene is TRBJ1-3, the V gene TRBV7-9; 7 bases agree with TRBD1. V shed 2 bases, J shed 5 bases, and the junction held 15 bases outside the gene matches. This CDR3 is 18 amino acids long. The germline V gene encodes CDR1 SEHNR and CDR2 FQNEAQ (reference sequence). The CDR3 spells CASSLRGARDSGRNTIYF. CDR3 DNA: TGTGCCAGCAGCTTAAGGGGAGCAAGGGACAGCGGAAGAAACACCATATATTTT.

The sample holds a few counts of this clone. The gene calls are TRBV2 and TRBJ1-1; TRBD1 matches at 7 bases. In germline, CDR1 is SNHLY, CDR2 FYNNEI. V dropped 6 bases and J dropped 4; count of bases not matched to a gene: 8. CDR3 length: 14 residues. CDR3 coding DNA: TGTGCCAGCAGGGGAATGACAGGGATCACTGAAGCTTTCTTT. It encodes CASRGMTGITEAFF.

CDR3 in amino acids: CASKGLAGAYEQYF. In DNA form, the CDR3 reads TGTGCCAGTAAGGGACTAGCGGGAGCCTACGAGCAGTACTTC. The chain carries TRBV2 and TRBJ2-7; 14 bases are shared with TRBD2. Germline-derived CDR1 and CDR2 are SNHLY and FYNNEI. The CDR3 runs 14 residues. J lost 2 bases, V lost 9 bases, and 3 bases had no gene match.

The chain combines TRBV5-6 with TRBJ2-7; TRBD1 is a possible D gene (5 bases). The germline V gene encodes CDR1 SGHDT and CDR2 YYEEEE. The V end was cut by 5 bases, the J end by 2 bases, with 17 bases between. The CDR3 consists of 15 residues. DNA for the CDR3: TGTGCCAGCAGTTCAGGGCTGGGGCTTACCTACGAGCAGTACTTC. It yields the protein CASSSGLGLTYEQYF.

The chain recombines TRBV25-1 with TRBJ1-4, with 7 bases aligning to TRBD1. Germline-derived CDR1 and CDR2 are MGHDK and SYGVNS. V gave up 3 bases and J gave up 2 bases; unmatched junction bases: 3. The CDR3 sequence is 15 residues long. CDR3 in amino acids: CASSDPTGTNEKLFF. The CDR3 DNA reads TGTGCCAGCAGTGATCCGACAGGGACTAATGAAAAACTGTTTTTT.